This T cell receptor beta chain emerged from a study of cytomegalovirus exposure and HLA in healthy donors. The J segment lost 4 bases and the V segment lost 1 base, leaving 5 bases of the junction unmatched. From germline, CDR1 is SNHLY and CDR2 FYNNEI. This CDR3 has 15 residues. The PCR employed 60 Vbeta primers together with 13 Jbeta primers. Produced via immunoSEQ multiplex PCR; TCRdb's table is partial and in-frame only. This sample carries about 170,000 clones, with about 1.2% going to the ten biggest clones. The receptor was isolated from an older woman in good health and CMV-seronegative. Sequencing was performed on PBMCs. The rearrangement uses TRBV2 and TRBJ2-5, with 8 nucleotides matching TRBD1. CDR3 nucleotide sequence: TGTGCCAGCAGTGAAGAGACAGGGGCTGGAGAGACCCAGTACTTC. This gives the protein CASSEETGAGETQYF. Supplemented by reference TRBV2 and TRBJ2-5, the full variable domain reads EPEVTQTPSHQVTQMGQEVILRCVPISNHLYFYWYRQILGQKVEFLVSFYNNEISEKSEIFDDQFSVERPDGSNFTLKIRSTKLEDSAMYFCASSEETGAGETQYFGPGTRLLVL.